Listed here are 8 T cell receptor beta chains from one sample, sequenced in a study of OX40 agonist ivuxolimab in advanced cancers. Only in-frame clones appear in the TCRdb table, and some are missing; sequencing was by immunoSEQ multiplex PCR. The top ten clones hold about 0.3% of a sample with under 100,000 clones, nearly 90% of them seen once. The sample was CD4+ or CD8+ T cells sorted from blood, taken in a trial of the OX40 agonist ivuxolimab. The receptors stem from an adult with an advanced solid tumor such as melanoma, head and neck, liver or kidney cancer.

The rearrangement joins TRBV5-4 to TRBJ1-4; TRBD1 matches 7 bases. The CDR3 runs 15 residues. CDR1 is SGHNT and CDR2 is YYREEE in the germline V gene (reference sequence). V was pared by 3 bases and J by 3 bases, with 5 bases of the junction left unmatched. The CDR3 nucleotides are TGTGCCAGCAGCTCTGGACAGGTGCCTAATGAAAAACTGTTTTTT. It codes for CASSSGQVPNEKLFF.

This clone has just one count. The V and J genes are TRBV19 and TRBJ1-4; no clear D. Trimming removed 7 bases from V and 8 bases from J, with 11 bases in between. This CDR3 region has 12 residues. Looked up from germline, CDR1 is LNHDA and CDR2 is SQIVND (reference sequence). For the CDR3, the DNA is TGTGCCAGTACTGGGTTCGGGGAAAAACTGTTTTTT. It specifies CASTGFGEKLFF.

In its sample, this clone was seen once. The chain carries TRBV11-2 and TRBJ2-7; 8 nucleotides align to TRBD2. The junction had 6 bases not matched to a gene; V was cut back by 5 bases and J by 0 bases. CDR3 size: 15 residues. Germline CDR1 SGHAT, CDR2 FQNNGV. The CDR3, as DNA: TGTGCCAGCAGCCTATCCGGGACTAGCTCCTACGAGCAGTACTTC. Its translation is CASSLSGTSSYEQYF.

The chain has TRBV28 and TRBJ1-2; TRBD1 aligns across 9 bases. Trimming removed 3 bases from V and 5 bases from J; junction bases left unmatched: 7. This CDR3 contains 15 residues. Per germline, CDR1 MDHEN and CDR2 SYDVKM. The CDR3: CASSFRGTGSYGYTF. CDR3 coding DNA: TGTGCCAGCAGTTTCCGTGGGACAGGGAGTTATGGCTACACCTTC.

The V gene is TRBV7-9, the J gene TRBJ2-5, with D perhaps matching TRBD1 (5 bases). V was trimmed by 5 bases and J by 5 bases, leaving 9 bases between them. Germline CDR1 reads SEHNR; CDR2 reads FQNEAQ (reference sequence). This CDR3 spans 12 amino acids. As DNA, the CDR3 is TGTGCCAGCAGCCAGGACAAGGAGACCCAGTACTTC. Translated: CASSQDKETQYF.

This chain links TRBV29-1 with TRBJ1-4; 9 nucleotides match TRBD1. Looked up from germline, CDR1 is SQVTM and CDR2 is ANQGSEA. The CDR3 is 14 amino acids. The V and J ends lost 4 bases and 7 bases, in that order; junction bases with no gene match: 7. The CDR3 loop is CSVGLTGGGEKLFF. The DNA for the CDR3 is TGCAGCGTTGGCTTGACAGGGGGAGGTGAAAAACTGTTTTTT. The full variable domain, its missing parts supplied by reference TRBV29-1 and TRBJ1-4, is SAVISQKPSRDICQRGTSLTIQCQVDSQVTMMFWYRQQPGQSLTLIATANQGSEATYESGFVIDKFPISRPNLTFSTLTVSNMSPEDSSIYLCSVGLTGGGEKLFFGSGTQLSVL.

V and J are TRBV10-3 and TRBJ1-4; TRBD1 matches 12 bases. The V gene end was trimmed by 2 bases and the J gene end by 6 bases; junction bases not matched to a gene: 1. The CDR3 length is 15 residues. Germline lookup yields CDR1 ENHRY and CDR2 SYGVKD. The CDR3, as DNA: TGTGCCATCAGTGAGGGGACAGGGGGCCATGAAAAACTGTTTTTT. Encoded protein: CAISEGTGGHEKLFF.

The gene calls are TRBV5-4 and TRBJ1-1, with TRBD1 matching 8 bases. Germline CDR1 reads SGHNT; CDR2 reads YYREEE (reference sequence). The CDR3 runs 14 residues. Unmatched junction bases numbered 3, after V lost 2 bases and J lost 3 bases. This CDR3 is CASSFTGGDTEAFF. The CDR3 bases are TGTGCCAGCAGCTTTACAGGGGGTGACACTGAAGCTTTCTTT.